The T cell receptor (beta chain) described here comes from a study of radiation and T cells in renal cell carcinoma. Study at large: Nephrectomy followed 15 Gy stereotactic body radiation by 4 weeks. Findings of the study overall: In blood, top tumor clones expanded by 2 weeks, shrinking by 4.

Using immunoSEQ multiplex PCR, the repertoire was profiled, and TCRdb retains in-frame clones only, with some absent. The sample has more than 150,000 clones; roughly 87% are singletons. Stated time point: blood 2 weeks post-SBRT. Treatment: 15 Gy SBRT to primary tumor, nephrectomy 4 weeks later. About this clone: The target antigen is unknown.

J was trimmed by 3 bases and V by 5 bases; bases with no gene match: 3. CDR1 is MGHDK, CDR2 SYGVNS, per germline. The CDR3 extends over 13 amino acids. The chain recombines TRBV25-1 with TRBJ1-1; 7 nucleotides align to TRBD1. The receptor's source is a woman aged 45-65 years with renal cell carcinoma. Sequenced material: blood, taken from a patient whose treatment included radiotherapy and nephrectomy. The CDR3 spells CASSQQGYTEAFF. CDR3 nucleotide sequence: TGTGCCAGCAGTCAACAGGGGTACACTGAAGCTTTCTTT.